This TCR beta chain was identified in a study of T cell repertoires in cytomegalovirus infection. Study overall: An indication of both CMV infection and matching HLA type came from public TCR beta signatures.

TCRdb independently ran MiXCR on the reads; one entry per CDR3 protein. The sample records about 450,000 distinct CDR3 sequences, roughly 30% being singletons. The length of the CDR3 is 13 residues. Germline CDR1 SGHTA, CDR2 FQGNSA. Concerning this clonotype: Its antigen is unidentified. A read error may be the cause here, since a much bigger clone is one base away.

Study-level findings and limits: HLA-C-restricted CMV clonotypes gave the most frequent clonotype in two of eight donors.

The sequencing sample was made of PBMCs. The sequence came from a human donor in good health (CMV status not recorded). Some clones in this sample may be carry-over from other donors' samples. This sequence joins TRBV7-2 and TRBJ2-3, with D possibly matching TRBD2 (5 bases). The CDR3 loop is CSSSLGPGDTQYF. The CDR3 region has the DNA TGTTCCAGCAGCTTAGGACCGGGGGATACGCAGTATTTT.